This is a list of T cell receptor beta chains from one sample in a study of blood T cell repertoires in COVID-19. Using immunoSEQ multiplex PCR, the repertoire was profiled, and TCRdb retains in-frame clones only, with some absent. The sample includes 130,000 to 150,000 clones, 87% of them seen just once. Sequences were obtained from PBMCs or T cells enriched from blood (not recorded which). The receptors stem from a man aged 60 to 69 who had recovered from COVID-19. The CDR3 runs from the conserved cysteine through the conserved F or W. The D gene is left open where the match is weak. Clone size is given for some rows only: seen once, a few or many times, or a class if the clone is expanded.

j_call d_call v_call clone_size cdr3_aa cdr3_nt
TRBJ2-3 . TRBV18 . CASSPRAGATDTQYF TGTGCCAGCTCACCACGGGCGGGGGCCACAGATACGCAGTATTTT
TRBJ1-2 . TRBV7-9 once CASSSTVNYGYTF TGTGCCAGCAGCTCGACAGTTAACTATGGCTACACCTTC
TRBJ2-3 TRBD2 TRBV28 . CASRWGGPVGTQYF TGTGCCAGCAGGTGGGGAGGGCCCGTGGGTACGCAGTATTTT
TRBJ2-7 . TRBV30 . CAARGGGPTYEQYF TGTGCCGCGAGGGGGGGCGGACCCACCTACGAGCAGTACTTC
TRBJ1-1 . TRBV7-6 . CASSLYPGGLGTEAFF TGTGCCAGCAGCCTATACCCTGGGGGGTTGGGCACTGAAGCTTTCTTT
TRBJ1-2 TRBD1 TRBV19 . CASSRQGEIGFHTF TGTGCCAGTAGTAGACAGGGAGAAATCGGGTTCCACACCTTC
TRBJ1-2 TRBD1 TRBV28 . CASSTGAHYGYTF TGTGCCAGCAGCACAGGGGCTCACTATGGCTACACCTTC
TRBJ1-1 . TRBV5-8 . CASSLDRAPNTEAFF TGTGCCAGCAGCTTGGACAGGGCTCCGAACACTGAAGCTTTCTTT
TRBJ1-4 . TRBV7-6 . CASSTRPTRANEKLFF TGTGCCAGCAGCACGAGACCAACGCGGGCTAATGAAAAACTGTTTTTT
TRBJ1-2 . TRBV27 . CASSPTGFEYGYTF TGTGCCAGCAGCCCGACAGGATTTGAATATGGCTACACCTTC
TRBJ2-3 TRBD2 TRBV19 . CASSLGLAGDTQYF TGTGCCAGTAGTCTCGGACTAGCAGGCGATACGCAGTATTTT
TRBJ1-6 . TRBV11-2 . CASSLGTSRGRSPLHF TGTGCCAGCAGCTTAGGGACATCGCGAGGCCGTTCACCCCTCCACTTT
TRBJ2-6 . TRBV2 . CASSDWSSGANVLTF TGTGCCAGCAGTGATTGGAGCTCTGGGGCCAACGTCCTGACTTTC
TRBJ2-1 TRBD2 TRBV9 few CASSVSLAFDNEQFF TGTGCCAGCAGCGTGTCACTAGCGTTCGACAATGAGCAGTTCTTC
TRBJ2-2 . TRBV5-4 few CASSLKGGGELFF TGTGCCAGCAGCTTGAAAGGCGGCGGGGAGCTGTTTTTT
TRBJ1-1 TRBD1 TRBV2 . CASSEGQGFNTEAFF TGTGCCAGCAGTGAGGGACAGGGGTTTAACACTGAAGCTTTCTTT
TRBJ2-2 TRBD1 TRBV6-5 few CASRRQGYTGELFF TGTGCCAGCAGGCGACAGGGGTACACCGGGGAGCTGTTTTTT
TRBJ2-6 . TRBV9 . CASSHGGPGANVLTF TGTGCCAGCAGCCACGGGGGTCCTGGGGCCAACGTCCTGACTTTC
TRBJ1-2 . TRBV4-2 once CASSPLGLSYGYTF TGTGCCAGCAGCCCCCTAGGACTATCCTATGGCTACACCTTC
TRBJ1-5 TRBD1 TRBV18 once CASHPDREHF TGTGCCAGCCATCCGGACAGGGAACATTTT
TRBJ2-2 . TRBV7-2 . CASSQRLGRTGELFF TGTGCCAGCAGCCAGCGACTAGGGAGAACCGGGGAGCTGTTTTTT
TRBJ2-5 . TRBV5-1 . CASSLFRGEIQETQYF TGCGCCAGCAGCTTGTTCAGGGGGGAAATCCAAGAGACCCAGTACTTC
TRBJ2-4 TRBD2 TRBV9 . CASSLTSGVNIQYF TGTGCCAGCAGCTTAACCAGCGGGGTTAACATTCAGTACTTC
TRBJ2-2 . TRBV12-3/TRBV12-4 once CASTSDTGELFF TGTGCCAGCACCTCTGACACCGGGGAGCTGTTTTTT
TRBJ2-1 TRBD2 TRBV9 . CASSVTSGKSSEQFF TGTGCCAGCAGCGTAACAAGCGGGAAAAGTAGTGAGCAGTTCTTC
TRBJ2-7 . TRBV11-2 . CASSLSSGSVSYEQYF TGTGCCAGCAGCTTAAGCTCCGGTAGCGTTTCCTACGAGCAGTACTTC
TRBJ2-3 TRBD1 TRBV19 . CASSARDRGSDTQYF TGTGCCAGTAGTGCCCGGGACAGGGGTTCAGATACGCAGTATTTT
TRBJ2-5 TRBD2 TRBV4-1 . CASSPSPSGGLETQYF TGCGCCAGCAGCCCCTCTCCTAGCGGGGGGTTGGAGACCCAGTACTTC
TRBJ2-3 TRBD2 TRBV28 . CAAGAGGVDTQYF TGTGCCGCAGGAGCGGGAGGGGTGGATACGCAGTATTTT
TRBJ1-2 TRBD1 TRBV6-5 few CASSYGTGAGTRGYTF TGTGCCAGCAGTTACGGGACAGGGGCGGGAACTCGCGGCTACACCTTC
TRBJ2-1 TRBD2 TRBV2 . CASRIGGAYNEQFF TGTGCCAGCAGGATCGGGGGGGCCTACAATGAGCAGTTCTTC
TRBJ2-1 . TRBV7-2 . CASSHNKNEQFF TGTGCCAGCAGCCACAATAAAAATGAGCAGTTCTTC
TRBJ2-7 TRBD1 TRBV2 few CASSEARQGLNFGQYF TGTGCCAGCAGTGAAGCAAGACAGGGATTGAATTTCGGGCAGTACTTC
TRBJ2-1 TRBD2 TRBV6-5 . CATTFWSGSNNEQFF TGTGCCACTACCTTCTGGAGCGGGAGTAACAATGAGCAGTTCTTC
TRBJ1-5 . TRBV7-8 . CASARGGGNQPQHF TGTGCCAGCGCCAGGGGAGGGGGCAATCAGCCCCAGCATTTT
TRBJ2-3 . TRBV29-1 . CSAGGATFTDTQYF TGCAGCGCCGGCGGGGCGACCTTTACAGATACGCAGTATTTT
TRBJ1-2 TRBD1 TRBV2 . CASRTTGKYGYTF TGTGCCAGCAGAACGACAGGGAAGTATGGCTACACCTTC
TRBJ2-7 . TRBV25-1 . CASSPLNEQYF TGTGCCAGCAGTCCTCTTAACGAGCAGTACTTC
TRBJ2-7 TRBD2 TRBV25-1 few CASSPGTSPHEQYF TGTGCCAGCAGTCCCGGGACTAGTCCCCACGAGCAGTACTTC